Reported below is one TCR beta chain. The antigen remains undetermined. The data originate from a study of OX40 agonist ivuxolimab in advanced cancers. Study as a whole: The patients received agonistic anti-OX40 (CD134) antibody ivuxolimab.

Clones were read by immunoSEQ multiplex PCR, and TCRdb kept only the in-frame ones, dropping some. The table includes some 70,000 clones, approximately 91% detected once. Study-wide findings and caveats: Expanded clones tended on average to be more numerous among CD8+ T cells than CD4+. Among the lowest peripheral clonal expansion occurred in 0.1-3.0 mg/kg partial responders.

The sample here was CD4+ or CD8+ T cells sorted from blood, taken in a trial of the OX40 agonist ivuxolimab. This receptor was identified in an adult with an advanced solid tumor such as melanoma, head and neck, liver or kidney cancer.

The CDR3 region is CASSSGGGIAEAFF. Written as DNA, the CDR3 is TGTGCCAGCAGCTCAGGGGGGGGGATAGCTGAAGCTTTCTTT. The chain has TRBV9 and TRBJ1-1, with 7 positions matching TRBD1. V shed 4 bases and J 6 bases; nucleotides not matched to a gene: 9. The germline V gene has CDR1 SGDLS and CDR2 YYNGEE. The CDR3 extends over 14 amino acids.